Here is one T cell receptor (beta chain) with its context. These data come from a study of OX40 agonist ivuxolimab in advanced cancers. Study-level information: Patients got intravenous ivuxolimab at 0.01 to 10 mg/kg every 2 weeks. The study reported partial responses in three patients: one hepatocellular carcinoma, two cutaneous melanoma. At 65% to 90% male, the cohort had a mean age of 60 years, ranging from about 20 to 79.

Profiling relied on immunoSEQ multiplex PCR, and the TCRdb table lists in-frame clones only, not all of them. Here the sample spans about 69,000 clones, around 83% being singletons. The CDR3 extends over 16 amino acids. Germline V gene data show CDR1 as SGHDT and CDR2 as YYEEEE. Trimming removed 1 base from V and 2 bases from J; junction bases left unmatched: 6. The input for sequencing was CD4+ or CD8+ T cells sorted from blood, taken in a trial of the OX40 agonist ivuxolimab. V is TRBV5-6 and J is TRBJ1-5, with TRBD1 matching 7 bases. This receptor was obtained from an adult with an advanced solid tumor such as melanoma, head and neck, liver or kidney cancer. CDR3 sequence: CASSLRGGAGNQPQHF. The CDR3 region has the DNA TGTGCCAGCAGCTTGCGAGGGGGCGCAGGCAATCAGCCCCAGCATTTT.